The T cell receptor (beta chain) described here comes from a study of T-cell memory formation after mild COVID-19. Study-wide points: Mainly in CM and EM were contracting CD4+ clones; CD8+ were in EMRA. Second-wave clones reaching peak frequency on day 37 lacked confirmed SARS-CoV-2 specificity.

Between the trimmed V and J ends, which lost 4 bases and 5 bases, there was a span of 10 bases. Germline values: CDR1 LGHDT, CDR2 YNNKEL (reference sequence). The CDR3 extends over 13 amino acids. Using constant-segment primers, 5'RACE produced TCR alpha and TCR beta cDNA libraries carrying sample barcodes and UMIs. TCRdb passed the 5' RACE reads through MiXCR, listing each CDR3 protein once. The data contain about 49,000 distinct CDR3 sequences, approximately 8% of them singletons. The sample holds a few counts of this clonotype. Antigen specificity is unknown. The TCR was taken from a man aged 18 to 35 who had mild COVID-19 (a few samples of this study predate the infection). Cell type and time point are not known. J is TRBJ2-3 and V is TRBV3-1, with a possible D match to TRBD1 (5 bases). Sample: PBMCs or a T cell subset sorted from them (not recorded which). The CDR3 nucleotides are TGTGCCAGCAGCCCAGGACAAGGAGATACGCAGTATTTT. The encoded protein is CASSPGQGDTQYF.